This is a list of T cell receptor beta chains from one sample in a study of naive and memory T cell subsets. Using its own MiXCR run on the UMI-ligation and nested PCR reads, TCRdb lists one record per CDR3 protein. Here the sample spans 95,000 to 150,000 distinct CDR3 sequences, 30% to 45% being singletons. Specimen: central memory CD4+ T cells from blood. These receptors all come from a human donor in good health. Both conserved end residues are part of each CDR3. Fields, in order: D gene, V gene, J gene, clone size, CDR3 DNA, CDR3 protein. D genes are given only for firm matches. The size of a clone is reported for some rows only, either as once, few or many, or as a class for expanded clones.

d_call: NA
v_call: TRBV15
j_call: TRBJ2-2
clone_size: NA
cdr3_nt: TGTGCCACCAGCAGTCGCTTGAGTAACAGGCACACCGGGGAGCTGTTTTTT
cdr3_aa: CATSSRLSNRHTGELFF

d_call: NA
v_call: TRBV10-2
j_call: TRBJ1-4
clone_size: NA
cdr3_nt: TGCGCCACCCTATACCGGGACTCGAAGGAAAAACTGTTTTTT
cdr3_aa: CATLYRDSKEKLFF

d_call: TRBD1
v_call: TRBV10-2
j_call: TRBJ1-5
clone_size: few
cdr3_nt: TGCGCCAGCTTGGACAGGGGTCAGCCCCAGCATTTT
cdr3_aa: CASLDRGQPQHF

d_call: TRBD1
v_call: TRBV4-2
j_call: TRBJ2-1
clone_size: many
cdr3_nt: TGTGCCAGCAGCCGCCGGGACAGGGGTTTGAATGAGCAGTTCTTC
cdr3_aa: CASSRRDRGLNEQFF

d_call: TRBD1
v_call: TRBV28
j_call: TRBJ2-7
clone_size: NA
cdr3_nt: TGTGCCAGCAGTGGTCTCGGGCAGGGGGCAAACGAGCAGTACTTC
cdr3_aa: CASSGLGQGANEQYF

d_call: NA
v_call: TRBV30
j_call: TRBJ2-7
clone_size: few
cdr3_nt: TGTGCCTGGAGTTCGGGATACGCGGATTCCTACGAGCAGTACTTC
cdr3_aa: CAWSSGYADSYEQYF

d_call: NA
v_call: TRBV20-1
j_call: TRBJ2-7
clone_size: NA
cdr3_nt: TGCAGTGCTAATCAGGGCTTGGGCTCCTACGAGCAGTACTTC
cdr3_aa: CSANQGLGSYEQYF

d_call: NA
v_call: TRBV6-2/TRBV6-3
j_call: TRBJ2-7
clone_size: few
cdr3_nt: TGTGCCAGCAGTTACTTTCACTCACGGGACGAACTATCCTACGAGCAGTACTTC
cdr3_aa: CASSYFHSRDELSYEQYF

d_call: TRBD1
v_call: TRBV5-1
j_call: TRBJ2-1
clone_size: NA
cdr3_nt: TGCGCCAGCAGCTCGGCGGGACAGGGGACGAGGGAGCAGTTCTTC
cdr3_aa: CASSSAGQGTREQFF

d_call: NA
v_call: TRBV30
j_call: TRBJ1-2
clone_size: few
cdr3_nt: TGTGCCTGGACCCAATTTATCGGCTACACCTTC
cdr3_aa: CAWTQFIGYTF

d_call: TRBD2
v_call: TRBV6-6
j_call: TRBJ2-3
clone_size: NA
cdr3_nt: TGTGCCAGCAGGGGGGCTAGCGGGAGAGAAGATACGCAGTATTTT
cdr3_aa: CASRGASGREDTQYF

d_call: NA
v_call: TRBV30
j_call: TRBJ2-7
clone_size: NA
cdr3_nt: TGTGCCTGGATCGACCCCCGACAGTTTCACTACGAGCAGTACTTC
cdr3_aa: CAWIDPRQFHYEQYF

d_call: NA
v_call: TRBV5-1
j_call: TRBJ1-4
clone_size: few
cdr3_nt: TGCGCCAGCAGCTTGGAACGAGGGGATGAAAAACTGTTTTTT
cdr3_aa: CASSLERGDEKLFF

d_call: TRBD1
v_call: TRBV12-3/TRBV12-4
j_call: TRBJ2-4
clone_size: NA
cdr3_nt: TGTGCCAGCAGTCCCCGGACAGGGGGCTTAGCTTACGCCAAAAACATTCAGTACTTC
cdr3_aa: CASSPRTGGLAYAKNIQYF

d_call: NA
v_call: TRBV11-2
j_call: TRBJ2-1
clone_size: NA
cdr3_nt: TGTGCCAGCAGCTTAGGGTCCTGGGGCCCCTACAATGAGCAGTTCTTC
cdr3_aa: CASSLGSWGPYNEQFF

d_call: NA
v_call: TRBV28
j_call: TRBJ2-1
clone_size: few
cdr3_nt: TGTGCCAGCAGTTCCCAAGTCCAGCGACCCCTCAATGAGCAGTTCTTC
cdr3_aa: CASSSQVQRPLNEQFF

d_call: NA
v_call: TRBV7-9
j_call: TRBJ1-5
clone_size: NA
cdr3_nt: TGTGCCAGCAGCCCCCGGCGGGATCAGCCCCAGCATTTT
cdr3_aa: CASSPRRDQPQHF

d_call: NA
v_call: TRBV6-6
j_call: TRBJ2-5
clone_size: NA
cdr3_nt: TGTGCCAGCAGTTTTGGGACGGAGACCCAGTACTTC
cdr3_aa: CASSFGTETQYF

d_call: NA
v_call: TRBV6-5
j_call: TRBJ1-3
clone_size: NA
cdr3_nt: TGTGCCAGCAGCCCCGGCCGCGGCGGCACCATATATTTT
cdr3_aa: CASSPGRGGTIYF

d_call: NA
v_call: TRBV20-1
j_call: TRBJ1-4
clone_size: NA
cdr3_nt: TGCAGTGCTAGAGAGGTTAGGGCAGACCCAACTAATGAAAAACTGTTTTTT
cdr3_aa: CSAREVRADPTNEKLFF

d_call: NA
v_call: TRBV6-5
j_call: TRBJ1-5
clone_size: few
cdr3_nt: TGTGCCAGCAGGGCTGACAGGCTTCAGCCCCAGCATTTT
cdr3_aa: CASRADRLQPQHF

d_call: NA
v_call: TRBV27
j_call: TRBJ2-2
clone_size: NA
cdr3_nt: TGTGCCAGCACCGAACACCGACAGGCCCTCTTCGGCACCGGGGAGCTGTTTTTT
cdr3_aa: CASTEHRQALFGTGELFF

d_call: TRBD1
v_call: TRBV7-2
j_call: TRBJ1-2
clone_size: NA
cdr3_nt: TGTGCCAGCAGCTTGGAGGGGGCGCTCGGCTATGGCTACACCTTC
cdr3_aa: CASSLEGALGYGYTF

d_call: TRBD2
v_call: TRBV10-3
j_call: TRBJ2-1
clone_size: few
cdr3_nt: TGTGCCATCAGTGCCGCAGCGGGAGGCTCTAGTGAGCAGTTCTTC
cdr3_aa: CAISAAAGGSSEQFF

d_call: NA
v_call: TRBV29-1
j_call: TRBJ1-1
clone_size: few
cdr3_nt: TGCAGCGTTGTCCAATCGGTGGCCGTCATGAACACTGAAGCTTTCTTT
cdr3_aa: CSVVQSVAVMNTEAFF

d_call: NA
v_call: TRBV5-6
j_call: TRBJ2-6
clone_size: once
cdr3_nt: TGTGCCAGCAGCTTGGATGCGCCCTCTGGGGCCAACGTCCTGACTTTC
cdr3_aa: CASSLDAPSGANVLTF

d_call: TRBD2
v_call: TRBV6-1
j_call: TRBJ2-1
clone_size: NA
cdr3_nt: TGTGCCAGCAGTGAGACTAGCGGGAGCTCCTACAATGAGCAGTTCTTC
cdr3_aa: CASSETSGSSYNEQFF